Included here is one T cell receptor beta chain sequence, with context. As yet, its antigen is unknown. The repertoire was sequenced with immunoSEQ multiplex PCR; TCRdb's copy has only in-frame clones and lacks some. The table lists 13,000 or so clones, 80% to 90% of them singletons, with about 0.73% in the top ten. This sample stems from a study of monozygotic twins with cystic fibrosis. General study results and limits: Monozygotic CF twins shared more identical nucleotide clonotypes than unrelated patients. Clonality was generally low (median about 0.0097), higher in the most severe patients. In this small cohort, shared CDR3 numbers showed no association with age, concordance or disease severity.

After removal of 0 bases from V and 2 bases from J, the junction contained 9 bases not matched to a gene. The CDR3 is made up of 18 amino acids. From germline, CDR1 is SNHLY and CDR2 FYNNEI. What was sequenced was blood. This chain joins TRBV2 and TRBJ2-2; 7 bases fit TRBD1. This TCR came from a boy aged 10-17 years with cystic fibrosis. The CDR3 protein is CASSEAPLTGFNTGELFF. CDR3 bases: TGTGCCAGCAGTGAAGCCCCCCTGACAGGGTTCAACACCGGGGAGCTGTTTTTT.